This T cell receptor beta chain was recovered during a study of cytomegalovirus exposure and HLA in healthy donors. PCR used 60 Vbeta primers and 13 Jbeta primers. Assay: immunoSEQ multiplex PCR; the TCRdb copy retains only in-frame clones and omits some. The sample yields 150,000 or so clones, approximately 82% seen once. With regard to this clone: The target antigen is unknown.

Study-level results: When a later analysis was performed, an Asian-associated ancestry cluster reportedly had fewer N-insertions than the approximately 690-donor mean. Later work showed greater clonal expansion in HLA-associated TCR beta chains than in equally common others. The study put some 150 TCR beta chains on its list as cytomegalovirus-associated.

This CDR3 spans 16 amino acids. Trimming removed 2 bases from V and 4 bases from J, with 15 bases in between. CDR1 and CDR2 from the germline V gene are KGHSH and LQKENI. The source is a young man in good health and CMV-seropositive. V is TRBV18 and J is TRBJ1-5; D gene uncertain. Sequenced: PBMCs. This CDR3 reads CASSPNSREGNQPQHF. The DNA of the CDR3 is TGTGCCAGCTCACCAAATTCCCGAGAGGGTAATCAGCCCCAGCATTTT.